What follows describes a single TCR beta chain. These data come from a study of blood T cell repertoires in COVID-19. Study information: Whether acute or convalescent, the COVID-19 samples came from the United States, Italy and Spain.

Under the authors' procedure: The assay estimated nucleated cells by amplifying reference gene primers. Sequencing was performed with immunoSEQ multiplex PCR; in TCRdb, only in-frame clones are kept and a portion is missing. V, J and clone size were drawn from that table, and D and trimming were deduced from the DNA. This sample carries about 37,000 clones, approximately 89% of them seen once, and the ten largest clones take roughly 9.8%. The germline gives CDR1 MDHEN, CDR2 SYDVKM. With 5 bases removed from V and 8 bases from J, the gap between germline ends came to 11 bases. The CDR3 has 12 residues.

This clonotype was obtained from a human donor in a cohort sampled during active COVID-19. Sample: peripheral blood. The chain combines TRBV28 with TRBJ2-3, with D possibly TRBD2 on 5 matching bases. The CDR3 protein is CASSLLVGTQYF. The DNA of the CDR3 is TGTGCCAGCAGTCTACTAGTTGGTACGCAGTATTTT.